The 3 T cell receptor beta chains below were found in one sample sequenced in a study of T cell repertoires in cytomegalovirus infection. For these receptors, no antigen is known. TCRdb re-analysed the reads in MiXCR, keeping a single row per CDR3 protein. The data hold around 710,000 distinct CDR3 sequences, with about 29% observed a single time. The sequencing here drew on cultured CD8+ T cells from PBMCs, taken from culture after CMV antigen stimulation. These receptors were collected from a human donor in good health (CMV status not recorded). Some clones in this sample may be carry-over from other donors' samples.

This clonotype was seen a few times. The chain carries TRBV5-5 and TRBJ2-5, with 7 positions matching TRBD1. V was pared by 0 bases and J by 2 bases, with 4 bases of the junction left unmatched. CDR3 length: 15 amino acids. Germline V lookup: CDR1 SGHKS, CDR2 YYEKEE (reference sequence). The CDR3: CASSLAWGQQETQYF. The CDR3 coding sequence is TGTGCCAGCAGCTTGGCCTGGGGACAGCAAGAGACCCAGTACTTC.

This clonotype has more than one count but fewer than ten. The chain is built from TRBV11-3 and TRBJ2-1, with TRBD2 matching 7 bases. The CDR3 totals 15 residues. The V gene's germline CDR1 is SGHNT and CDR2 YENEEA. Germline trimming cut 4 bases from V and 6 bases from J; bases unmatched to any gene: 9. CDR3 coding DNA: TGTGCCAGCAGCTCGCGGGAGAACGATTTCAATGAGCAGTTCTTC. Translated: CASSSRENDFNEQFF.

This clonotype was counted at least ten times. The chain links TRBV4-1 to TRBJ2-1; D is unclear. The V end lost 5 bases, the J end lost 4 bases, and 6 bases lay between the germline ends. This CDR3 spans 12 amino acids. The germline V gene has CDR1 MGHRA and CDR2 YSYEKL. CDR3 nucleotide sequence: TGCGCCAGCAGCGAGGCATACAATGAGCAGTTCTTC. It translates to CASSEAYNEQFF.